This T cell receptor beta chain was recorded in a study of shared clonotypes between healthy human individuals. The method was immunoSEQ multiplex PCR; TCRdb's version includes in-frame clones alone and lacks a portion of them. The table has 700,000 or so clones, about two thirds seen once; the top ten hold 1.5% to 2%. Concerning this clone: A read error may explain this, as a much larger clone is one base away.

Sequenced input: memory CD4+ T cells sorted from blood. Documented subset: CD45RA-negative fraction. The TCR comes from a woman between 25 and 40 years old in good health.

The CDR3 sequence: CASSLKSGANVLTF. CDR3 nucleotides: TGTGCCAGCAGCTTAAAATCTGGGGCCAACGTCCTGACTTTC. The V call is TRBV7-3, the J call TRBJ2-6, with no clear D. The CDR3 runs 14 residues. CDR1 and CDR2 from the germline V gene are SGHTA and FQGTGA. Trimming left V 1 base short and J 1 base short, with 2 bases between.